Listed below are T cell receptor beta chains from one sample, sequenced in a study of response to subunit inactivated influenza vaccine. TCRdb used MiXCR to reprocess the RT-PCR reads, holding one entry per CDR3 protein. The table shows 700,000 to 900,000 distinct CDR3 sequences, with around 20% occurring only once. The source material was PBMCs from blood, sampled more than 4 days after vaccination. All receptors come from a man over 45 who received an inactivated influenza vaccine. CDR3s include the opening cysteine and the closing phenylalanine or tryptophan.

TRBJ2-7	TRBV7-4	CASSLRSQALPNNYEQYF
TRBJ2-5	TRBV12-3/TRBV12-4	CASNFWGAETQYF
TRBJ2-5	TRBV9	CASSVESGAGIETQYF
TRBJ2-5	TRBV4-2	CASSQGASQETQYF
TRBJ2-3	TRBV6-1	CASRRDHSSDTQYF
TRBJ2-3	TRBV7-2	CASSFDQGGAIADTQYF
TRBJ2-2	TRBV10-3	CAIRDKANTGGLFF
TRBJ2-1	TRBV5-6	CASSLLGIDNEQFF
TRBJ2-5	TRBV10-3	CAISDGGVVQETQYF
TRBJ2-1	TRBV6-1	CASIQDRGNYNEQFF
TRBJ2-5	TRBV7-9	CASSLGSSGRETQYF
TRBJ2-5	TRBV28	CASSLPGMETQYF
TRBJ2-7	TRBV6-1	CASKPRTGRYEQYF
TRBJ2-3	TRBV12-3/TRBV12-4	CASVSSVSDTQYF
TRBJ1-1	TRBV6-2/TRBV6-3	CATREGLGTEAFF
TRBJ1-4	TRBV28	CASSPPEPLLTGNEKLFF
TRBJ2-5	TRBV10-3	CAISEHTSRETQYF
TRBJ2-1	TRBV7-9	CASSKGLAEHNEQFF
TRBJ1-5	TRBV10-3	CASSGTGTSQPQHF
TRBJ1-5	TRBV12-3/TRBV12-4	CASSSGGAGQPQHF
TRBJ2-7	TRBV11-2	CASSLASAPTYEQYF
TRBJ2-1	TRBV7-2	CASSSRQGGREQFF
TRBJ1-2	TRBV7-2	CASSSSQDYGYTF
TRBJ2-5	TRBV5-1	CASSLGGTETQYF
TRBJ2-1	TRBV7-3	CASSLNGLPSYNEQFF
TRBJ1-5	TRBV10-3	CAISEGYSNQPQHF
TRBJ2-1	TRBV11-2	CASSLEAGVEQFF
TRBJ2-5	TRBV12-3/TRBV12-4	CASNQGWGETQYF
TRBJ2-7	TRBV28	CASAWGVSYEQYF
TRBJ2-7	TRBV7-2	CASSPQLTSGSLQYF
TRBJ2-1	TRBV12-3/TRBV12-4	CASSPLGPSYNEQFF
TRBJ2-2	TRBV30	CAWKTGPNTGELFF
TRBJ2-5	TRBV12-3/TRBV12-4	CASSIGTRGETQYF
TRBJ2-3	TRBV20-1	CSARDIRVAGPTDTQYF
TRBJ1-6	TRBV10-3	CAISDRQVKGSPLHF
TRBJ2-1	TRBV5-1	CASSSDRHNEQFF
TRBJ1-5	TRBV18	CASSPGSNQPQHF
TRBJ2-1	TRBV4-3	CASSQERGGGAGLFF
TRBJ2-3	TRBV10-3	CAISEPGGADTQYF
TRBJ1-5	TRBV10-3	CAISNAAYQPQHF
TRBJ2-1	TRBV30	CAWSGQGAGNEQFF
TRBJ2-2	TRBV20-1	CSPWGTGMTGELFF